Listed below are T cell receptor beta chains from one sample, sequenced in a study of beta chain features in type 1 diabetes. Data came from immunoSEQ multiplex PCR; TCRdb stores just in-frame clones and leaves some out. The repertoire holds a few hundred thousand clones, about 24% seen once, with over 0.01% in the top ten. The sample consisted of naive CD4+ T cells from blood. These receptors were collected from a woman aged 30 to 39 with type 1 diabetes. The CDR3 runs from the conserved cysteine through the conserved F or W. D genes are given only for firm matches. Size is omitted from some rows. Given values are once, few, many or a class for expanded clones.

CASSPQPSGNKQTQYF TGTGCCAGCTCACCACAGCCTAGCGGTAATAAACAGACCCAGTACTTC TRBD2 TRBJ2-5 TRBV18 16 few
CASSIRQGASSSYNEQFF TGTGCCAGTAGTATCCGTCAGGGGGCTTCGAGCTCCTACAATGAGCAGTTCTTC TRBD1 TRBJ2-1 TRBV19 18 .
CASSIGSQETQYF TGTGCCAGCAGCATCGGGTCCCAAGAGACCCAGTACTTC . TRBJ2-5 TRBV7-3 13 few
CASSLVGTGDQPQHF TGTGCCAGCAGCCTCGTCGGGACAGGGGATCAGCCCCAGCATTTT TRBD1 TRBJ1-5 TRBV4-2 15 .
CASSTSGTSGEQYF TGTGCCAGCAGTACGTCCGGGACTAGCGGCGAGCAGTACTTC TRBD2 TRBJ2-7 TRBV2 14 .
CAWSTGPNYGYTF TGTGCCTGGAGTACAGGGCCCAACTATGGCTACACCTTC . TRBJ1-2 TRBV30 13 .
CSVLGTSGRNEQFF TGCAGCGTTCTAGGGACTAGCGGGAGAAATGAGCAGTTCTTC TRBD2 TRBJ2-1 TRBV29-1 14 few
CASSLGYSGANVLTF TGTGCCAGCAGCTTGGGTTACTCTGGGGCCAACGTCCTGACTTTC . TRBJ2-6 TRBV5-6 15 .
CASSQDAGGGYTF TGTGCCAGCAGCCAAGACGCAGGGGGTGGCTACACCTTC TRBD1 TRBJ1-2 TRBV7-9 13 .
CASRQTDTQYF TGCGCCAGCAGGCAGACAGATACGCAGTATTTT . TRBJ2-3 TRBV5-1 11 .
CASSLGAGTGYYEQYF TGTGCCAGCAGCTTGGGTGCGGGAACCGGGTACTACGAGCAGTACTTC . TRBJ2-7 TRBV5-6 16 .
CASSASGSSYNEQFF TGTGCCAGCAGCGCCAGCGGGAGCTCCTACAATGAGCAGTTCTTC TRBD2 TRBJ2-1 TRBV9 15 few
CASSLFPGPGKLFF TGTGCCAGCAGTTTATTTCCAGGGCCAGGAAAACTGTTTTTT . TRBJ1-4 TRBV27 14 .
CASSRKRNTGELFF TGTGCCAGTAGTAGGAAGCGGAACACCGGGGAGCTGTTTTTT . TRBJ2-2 TRBV19 14 few
CASSLLREINYGYTF TGTGCCAGCAGCTTATTGCGGGAAATTAACTATGGCTACACCTTC . TRBJ1-2 TRBV7-8 15 .
CASSIGQATYGYTF TGTGCCAGCTCAATTGGACAGGCCACCTATGGCTACACCTTC TRBD1 TRBJ1-2 TRBV18 14 few
CATSSFRTGPTGELFF TGTGCCACCAGCAGTTTCAGGACAGGGCCCACCGGGGAGCTGTTTTTT TRBD1 TRBJ2-2 TRBV15 16 few
CAWGTGSSYNEQFF TGTGCCTGGGGCACAGGGAGCTCCTACAATGAGCAGTTCTTC . TRBJ2-1 TRBV30 14 few
CASSSMGLDGYTF TGTGCCAGCAGCTCAATGGGCCTTGATGGCTACACCTTC . TRBJ1-2 TRBV7-2 13 .
CASSPEGLGTQYF TGTGCCAGCTCACCGGAGGGCCTCGGGACCCAGTACTTC . TRBJ2-5 TRBV18 13 .
CASSVDGTTYEQYF TGTGCCAGCAGCGTAGACGGGACAACCTACGAGCAGTACTTC . TRBJ2-7 TRBV9 14 .
CASSLEGGDYF TGTGCCAGCAGTTTAGAGGGCGGGGATTACTTC . TRBJ2-7 TRBV27 11 .
CASSLGQGPYNEQFF TGTGCCAGCAGCTTAGGACAGGGCCCCTACAATGAGCAGTTCTTC TRBD1 TRBJ2-1 TRBV7-9 15 .
CASSVGDSDIYGYTF TGTGCCAGCAGCGTTGGGGACAGCGATATATATGGCTACACCTTC TRBD1 TRBJ1-2 TRBV9 15 few
CASSLGGQTIYEQYF TGTGCCAGCAGCTTAGGAGGACAGACCATCTACGAGCAGTACTTC . TRBJ2-7 TRBV11-2 15 few
CAWNPGNTEAFF TGTGCCTGGAATCCGGGGAATACTGAAGCTTTCTTT . TRBJ1-1 TRBV30 12 few
CASSQDGQAGSQPQHF TGCGCCAGCAGCCAAGATGGACAGGCGGGAAGTCAGCCCCAGCATTTT TRBD1 TRBJ1-5 TRBV4-1 16 .
CASSPGATGLPSYEQYF TGTGCCAGCAGCCCAGGGGCTACAGGGCTCCCCTCCTACGAGCAGTACTTC . TRBJ2-7 TRBV7-9 17 .
CASSEWGSGRYKDNEQFF TGTGCCAGCAGTGAATGGGGTAGCGGGAGGTATAAGGACAATGAGCAGTTCTTC TRBD2 TRBJ2-1 TRBV25-1 18 few
CASSQRGQGGETQYF TGTGCCAGCAGCCAACGCGGGCAGGGGGGCGAGACCCAGTACTTC . TRBJ2-5 TRBV11-2 15 .
CASSFLAASTDTQYF TGTGCCAGCAGTTTCCTAGCGGCTAGCACAGATACGCAGTATTTT TRBD2 TRBJ2-3 TRBV2 15 .
CASSQGPGQKGYNEQFF TGCGCCAGCAGCCAGGGACCGGGACAGAAAGGGTACAATGAGCAGTTCTTC TRBD1 TRBJ2-1 TRBV4-1 17 few
CASSPWERERGNEQFF TGTGCCAGCAGCCCATGGGAGCGGGAGCGGGGTAATGAGCAGTTCTTC TRBD2 TRBJ2-1 TRBV25-1 16 .
CSVTRQGSEQYF TGCAGCGTTACTAGACAGGGGTCCGAGCAGTACTTC TRBD1 TRBJ2-7 TRBV29-1 12 few
CASREDRVGDEQFF TGTGCCAGCAGGGAGGACAGGGTTGGCGATGAGCAGTTCTTC TRBD1 TRBJ2-1 TRBV2 14 .
CASSAGVPNEQFF TGTGCCAGCAGCGCCGGGGTCCCCAATGAGCAGTTCTTC . TRBJ2-1 TRBV9 13 .
CASSLAGETEAFF TGCGCCAGCAGCTTGGCCGGTGAAACTGAAGCTTTCTTT . TRBJ1-1 TRBV5-1 13 few
CASSPGGTGNEETQYF TGCGCCAGCAGCCCCGGAGGGACCGGGAATGAGGAGACCCAGTACTTC . TRBJ2-5 TRBV4-1 16 .
CATSRELAGVYQFF TGTGCCACCAGCAGAGAACTAGCGGGAGTGTATCAGTTCTTC TRBD2 TRBJ2-1 TRBV15 14 few
CASSLGADTEAFF TGTGCCAGCAGTCTAGGGGCTGACACTGAAGCTTTCTTT . TRBJ1-1 TRBV27 13 .
CAWRALAGYTDTQYF TGTGCCTGGAGGGCTTTAGCGGGGTACACAGATACGCAGTATTTT TRBD2 TRBJ2-3 TRBV30 15 few
CASRGGLAGDEQYF TGTGCCAGCAGGGGGGGACTAGCGGGAGACGAGCAGTACTTC TRBD2 TRBJ2-7 TRBV2 14 .
CASSPGSGGVSYEQYF TGTGCCAGTAGCCCGGGGTCAGGGGGAGTCTCCTACGAGCAGTACTTC TRBD1 TRBJ2-7 TRBV19 16 few
CSVEDRGPLYGYTF TGCAGCGTGGAAGACAGGGGCCCACTCTATGGCTACACCTTC TRBD1 TRBJ1-2 TRBV29-1 14 .
CASSLDAPGQGSYGYTF TGCGCCAGCAGCTTGGATGCTCCGGGCCAGGGGAGCTATGGCTACACCTTC . TRBJ1-2 TRBV5-1 17 .
CASSLAGAGLQGGYTF TGTGCCAGCAGCTTAGCTGGGGCAGGGCTACAAGGCGGCTACACCTTC . TRBJ1-2 TRBV7-8 16 .
CASSQQRGLDSYYEQYF TGTGCCAGCTCACAGCAACGCGGACTAGACAGTTACTACGAGCAGTACTTC TRBD2 TRBJ2-7 TRBV18 17 .
CASSDSDRVDQPQHF TGTGCCAGCAGTGATTCTGACAGGGTAGATCAGCCCCAGCATTTT TRBD1 TRBJ1-5 TRBV25-1 15 few
CASSFFGGTEAFF TGTGCCAGCAGCTTCTTCGGGGGCACTGAAGCTTTCTTT . TRBJ1-1 TRBV7-9 13 few
CASSLGTGGWYEQYF TGTGCTAGCAGCTTGGGGACAGGGGGCTGGTACGAGCAGTACTTC TRBD1 TRBJ2-7 TRBV7-7 15 .
CSVTRSGIGEQYF TGCAGCGTTACCCGATCGGGGATAGGCGAGCAGTACTTC . TRBJ2-7 TRBV29-1 13 .
CASSYQAGGNEKLFF TGTGCCAGCAGTTACCAAGCAGGGGGAAATGAAAAACTGTTTTTT TRBD1 TRBJ1-4 TRBV7-9 15 few
CASSIPGTDTQYF TGTGCCAGCAGCATACCGGGCACAGATACGCAGTATTTT . TRBJ2-3 TRBV11-1 13 .
CASSVATASGYNEQFF TGTGCCAGCAGCGTAGCTACGGCTAGCGGGTACAATGAGCAGTTCTTC TRBD2 TRBJ2-1 TRBV9 16 .
CASLGRAQREATDTQYF TGTGCCAGTCTGGGCCGGGCTCAGCGGGAGGCTACAGATACGCAGTATTTT TRBD2 TRBJ2-3 TRBV28 17 few
CASRRDSNEQFF TGTGCCAGCAGAAGGGACAGCAATGAGCAGTTCTTC TRBD1 TRBJ2-1 TRBV28 12 few
CASSSRQGTDTQYF TGCGCCAGCAGCTCTCGGCAGGGCACAGATACGCAGTATTTT . TRBJ2-3 TRBV5-1 14 few
CASSLRGQGYPQHF TGCGCCAGCAGCTTGAGGGGACAGGGTTATCCCCAGCATTTT TRBD1 TRBJ1-5 TRBV5-1 14 .
CASSLGLRNQPQHF TGTGCCAGCAGCTTAGGGTTGCGTAACCAGCCCCAGCATTTT . TRBJ1-5 TRBV11-2 14 .
CAWSVLRTGYGYTF TGTGCCTGGAGTGTACTCCGTACAGGCTATGGCTACACCTTC . TRBJ1-2 TRBV30 14 few